The table lists the clone carrying this TCR beta chain with a count of one. The antigen remains undetermined. Primers used in a second PCR of about 7 to 11 cycles were a sample-barcoded 5' primer and a J-beta primer mix. In TCRdb, the 5' RACE reads were re-called with MiXCR into one record per CDR3 protein. This table holds 500,000 to 700,000 distinct CDR3 sequences, less than 35% found once. The CDR3 sequence is 16 residues long. Trimming took 0 bases from V and 8 from J; bases not matched to a gene: 14. Looked up from germline, CDR1 is SQVTM and CDR2 is ANQGSEA. The data were taken from a study of blood T cells in healthy people across ages. Study-level findings and limits: Long-lived donors had more naive CD4+ cells and higher diversity than aged donors.

The sequencing input was blood. This sequence originates from a woman of 80 years or more in good health. This chain joins TRBV29-1 and TRBJ1-2; 8 nucleotides align to TRBD1. In nucleotides, the CDR3 is TGCAGCGTTGAAGATATAGGACAGGGCTTGCGTAGGGGCTACACCTTC. It translates to CSVEDIGQGLRRGYTF.